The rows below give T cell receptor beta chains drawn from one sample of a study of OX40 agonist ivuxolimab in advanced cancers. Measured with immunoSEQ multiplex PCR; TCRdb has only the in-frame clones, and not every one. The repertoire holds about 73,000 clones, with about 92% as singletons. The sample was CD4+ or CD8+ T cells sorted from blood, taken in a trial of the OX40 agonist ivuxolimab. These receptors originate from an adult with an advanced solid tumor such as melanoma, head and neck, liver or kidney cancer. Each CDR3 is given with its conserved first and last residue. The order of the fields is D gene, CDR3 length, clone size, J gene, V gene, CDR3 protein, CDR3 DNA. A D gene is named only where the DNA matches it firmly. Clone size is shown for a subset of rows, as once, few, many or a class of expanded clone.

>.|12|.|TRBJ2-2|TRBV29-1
CSVVIGTGELFF
TGCAGCGTTGTAATCGGGACCGGGGAGCTGTTTTTT
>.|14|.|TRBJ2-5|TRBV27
CASSLWASQETQYF
TGTGCCAGCAGTTTATGGGCGTCTCAAGAGACCCAGTACTTC
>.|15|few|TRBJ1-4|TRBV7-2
CASSWALSTNEKLFF
TGTGCCAGCAGTTGGGCCCTTTCAACTAATGAAAAACTGTTTTTT
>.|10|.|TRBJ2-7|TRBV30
CAWSGNEQYF
TGTGCCTGGAGTGGGAACGAGCAGTACTTC
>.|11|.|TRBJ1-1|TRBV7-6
CASRVESEAFF
TGTGCCAGCAGGGTCGAGTCTGAAGCTTTCTTT
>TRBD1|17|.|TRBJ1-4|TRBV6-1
CASSEAAPGGVNEKLFF
TGTGCCAGCAGTGAAGCGGCCCCAGGGGGCGTTAATGAAAAACTGTTTTTT
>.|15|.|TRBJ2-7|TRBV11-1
CASSSSATATYEQYF
TGTGCCAGCAGCTCCTCGGCGACGGCCACCTACGAGCAGTACTTC
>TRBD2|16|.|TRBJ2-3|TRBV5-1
CASSLVVSGDWDTQYF
TGCGCCAGCAGCTTGGTGGTTAGCGGGGATTGGGATACGCAGTATTTT
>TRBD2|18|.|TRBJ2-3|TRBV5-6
CASSLVLGLEGETDTQYF
TGTGCCAGCAGCTTGGTTCTGGGACTAGAGGGGGAAACAGATACGCAGTATTTT
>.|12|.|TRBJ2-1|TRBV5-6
CASSLEGGEQFF
TGTGCCAGCAGCTTGGAGGGAGGTGAGCAGTTCTTC
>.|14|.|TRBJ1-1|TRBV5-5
CASSLWGLNTEAFF
TGTGCCAGCAGCTTATGGGGGCTGAACACTGAAGCTTTCTTT
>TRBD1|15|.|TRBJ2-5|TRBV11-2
CASSLWTGGPETQYF
TGTGCCAGCAGCTTATGGACAGGGGGCCCGGAGACCCAGTACTTC
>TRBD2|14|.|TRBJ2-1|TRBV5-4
CASSPGGRNNEQFF
TGTGCCAGCAGCCCGGGGGGACGGAACAATGAGCAGTTCTTC
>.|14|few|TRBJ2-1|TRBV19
CASSTSQWANEQFF
TGTGCCAGTAGCACGTCTCAGTGGGCTAATGAGCAGTTCTTC
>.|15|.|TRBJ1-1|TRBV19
CASSIVGVMNTEAFF
TGTGCCAGTAGTATAGTAGGGGTTATGAACACTGAAGCTTTCTTT
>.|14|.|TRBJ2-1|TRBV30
CAWNHGIGGNEQFF
TGTGCCTGGAACCACGGTATTGGGGGGAATGAGCAGTTCTTC
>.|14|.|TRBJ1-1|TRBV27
CASSIGGAGTEAFF
TGTGCCAGCAGTATCGGGGGGGCCGGCACTGAAGCTTTCTTT
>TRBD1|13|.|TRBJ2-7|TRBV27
CASGFGQGNEQYF
TGTGCCAGCGGCTTCGGACAGGGGAACGAGCAGTACTTC
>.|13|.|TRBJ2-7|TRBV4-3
CASSQDGTYEQYF
TGCGCCAGCAGCCAAGATGGGACCTACGAGCAGTACTTC
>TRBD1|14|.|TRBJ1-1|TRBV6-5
CASSYKDRVVEAFF
TGTGCCAGCAGTTACAAGGACAGGGTAGTTGAAGCTTTCTTT